The text below deals with one T cell receptor beta chain. Arm-PCR with iRepertoire HTBI primers amplified the CDR3 regions for these TCR beta libraries. TCRdb analysed the multiplex PCR reads with MiXCR anew, one entry per CDR3 protein. The sample includes hundreds of thousands of distinct CDR3 sequences, 16% seen only once; the top ten take under 20%. Time point given: newly diagnosed GD, antithyroid drugs for less than 3 months. PBMC RNA served as the TCR library source. This sample was included in a study of regulatory T cells in long-lasting Graves disease. Across the study: Graves' patients, diagnosed recently, had received antithyroid drugs under 3 months.

The length of the CDR3 is 13 residues. Germline CDR1 MNHNS, CDR2 SASEGT. V dropped 6 bases and J dropped 4 bases, with 10 bases sitting between them. In addition, the sample was reused for a study of T cells in Graves' hyperthyroidism and ophthalmopathy. That work adds: First-round RT-PCR targeting the TCR CDR3 was performed with the HTBI primer set.

J is TRBJ1-5 and V is TRBV6-1; D ambiguous. This specimen was peripheral blood mononuclear cells (PBMCs), taken at new diagnosis, from a patient treated with antithyroid drugs. This sequence was found in a woman in her twenties or thirties with Graves disease. The CDR3 sequence: CASRSTGNQPQHF. As DNA, the CDR3 is TGTGCCAGCAGATCGACGGGGAATCAGCCCCAGCATTTT.